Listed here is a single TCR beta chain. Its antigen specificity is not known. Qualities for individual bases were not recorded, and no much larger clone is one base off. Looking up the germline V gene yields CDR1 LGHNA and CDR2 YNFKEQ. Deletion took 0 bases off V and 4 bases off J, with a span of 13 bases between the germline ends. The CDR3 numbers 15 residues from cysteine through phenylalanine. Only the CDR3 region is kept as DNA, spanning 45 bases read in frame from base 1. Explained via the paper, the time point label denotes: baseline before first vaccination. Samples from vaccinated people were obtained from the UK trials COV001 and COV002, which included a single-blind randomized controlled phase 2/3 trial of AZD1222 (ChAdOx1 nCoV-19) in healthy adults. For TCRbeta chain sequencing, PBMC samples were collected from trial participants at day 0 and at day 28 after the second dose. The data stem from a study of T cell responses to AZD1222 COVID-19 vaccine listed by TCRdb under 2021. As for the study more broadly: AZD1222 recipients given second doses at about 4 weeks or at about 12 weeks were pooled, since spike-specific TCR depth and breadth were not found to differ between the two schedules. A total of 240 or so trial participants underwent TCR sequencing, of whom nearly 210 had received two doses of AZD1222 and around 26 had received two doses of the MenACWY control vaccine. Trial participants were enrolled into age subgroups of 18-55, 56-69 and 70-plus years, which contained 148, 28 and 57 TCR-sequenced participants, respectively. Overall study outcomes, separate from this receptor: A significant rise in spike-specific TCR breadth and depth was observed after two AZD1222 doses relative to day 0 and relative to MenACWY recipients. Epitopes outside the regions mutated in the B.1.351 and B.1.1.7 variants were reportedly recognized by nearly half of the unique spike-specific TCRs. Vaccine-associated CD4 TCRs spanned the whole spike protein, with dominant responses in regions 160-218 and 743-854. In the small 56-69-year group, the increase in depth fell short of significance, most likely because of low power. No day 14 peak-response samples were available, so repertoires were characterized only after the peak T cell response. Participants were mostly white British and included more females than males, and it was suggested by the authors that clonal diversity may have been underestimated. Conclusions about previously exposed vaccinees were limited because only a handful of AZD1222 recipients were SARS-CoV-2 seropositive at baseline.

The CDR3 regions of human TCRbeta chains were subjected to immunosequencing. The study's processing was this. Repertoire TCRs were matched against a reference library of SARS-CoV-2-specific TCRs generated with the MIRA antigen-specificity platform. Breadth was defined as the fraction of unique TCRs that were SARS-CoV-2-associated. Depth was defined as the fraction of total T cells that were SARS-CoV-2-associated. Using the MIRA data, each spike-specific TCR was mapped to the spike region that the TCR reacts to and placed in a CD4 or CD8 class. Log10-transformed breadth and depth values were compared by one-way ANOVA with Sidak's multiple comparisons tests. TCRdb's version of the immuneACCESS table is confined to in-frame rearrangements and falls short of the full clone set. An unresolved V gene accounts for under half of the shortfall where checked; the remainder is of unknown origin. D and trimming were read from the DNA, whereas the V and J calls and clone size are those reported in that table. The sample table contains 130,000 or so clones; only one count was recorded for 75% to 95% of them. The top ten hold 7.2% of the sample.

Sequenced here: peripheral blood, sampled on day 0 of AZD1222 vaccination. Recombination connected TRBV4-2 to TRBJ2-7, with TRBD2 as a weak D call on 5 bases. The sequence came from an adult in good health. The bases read TGTGCCAGCAGCCAAGATTCCCTTCAGCGGTACGAGCAGTACTTC. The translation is CASSQDSLQRYEQYF.